These 25 T cell receptor beta chains originate from one sample sequenced in a study of blood T cell repertoires in COVID-19. The data were produced by immunoSEQ multiplex PCR, yet TCRdb's version contains in-frame clones alone and is incomplete. The sample records some 87,000 clones, roughly four fifths being singletons. The sequenced sample consisted of peripheral blood. Source of these receptors: a human donor in a cohort sampled during active COVID-19.

CDR3 nucleotides: TGTGCCAGCTCACGGGGACAGCTTAATGAAAAACTGTTTTTT. This codes for CASSRGQLNEKLFF. This rearrangement joins TRBV18 to TRBJ1-4; 7 bases are a match to TRBD1. V shed 4 bases and J 4 bases; nucleotides not matched to a gene: 3. Germline V gene sequence: CDR1 KGHSH, CDR2 LQKENI. The CDR3 length is 14 residues. Based on the CDR3 plus reference TRBV18 and TRBJ1-4, the full variable domain is NAGVMQNPRHLVRRRGQEARLRCSPMKGHSHVYWYRQLPEEGLKFMVYLQKENIIDESGMPKERFSAEFPKEGPSILRIQQVVRGDSAAYFCASSRGQLNEKLFFGSGTQLSVL.

The CDR3: CASGSGQGKRYGYTF. In DNA form, the CDR3 reads TGTGCTAGTGGTTCCGGACAGGGAAAGCGGTATGGCTACACCTTC. The chain carries TRBV12-5 and TRBJ1-2, with 8 bases aligning to TRBD1. V gave up 4 bases and J gave up 5 bases; unmatched junction bases: 9. Germline-derived CDR1 and CDR2 are LGHNT and FRNRAP. This CDR3 has 15 amino acids.

The chain employs TRBV29-1 and TRBJ2-7; 7 bases agree with TRBD1. Germline V gives CDR1 SQVTM, CDR2 ANQGSEA. V was pared by 4 bases and J by 3 bases, with 6 bases of the junction left unmatched. CDR3 length: 13 residues. The CDR3 spells CSVALGQSYEQYF. The DNA of the CDR3 is TGCAGCGTTGCTCTGGGACAGAGCTACGAGCAGTACTTC.

The CDR3 sequence: CASSILDRNSYEQYF. As DNA, the CDR3 is TGTGCCAGCAGCATATTAGACAGGAATTCCTACGAGCAGTACTTC. The chain couples TRBV5-6 to TRBJ2-7, with D possibly TRBD1 on 6 matching bases. Germline V gene sequence: CDR1 SGHDT, CDR2 YYEEEE. Trimming left V 4 bases short and J 1 base short, with 15 bases between. The CDR3 runs to 15 residues. Full variable domain (remainder filled in from reference TRBV5-6 and TRBJ2-7): DAGVTQSPTHLIKTRGQQVTLRCSPKSGHDTVSWYQQALGQGPQFIFQYYEEEERQRGNFPDRFSGHQFPNYSSELNVNALLLGDSALYLCASSILDRNSYEQYFGPGTRLTVT.

With respect to this clone: At one end the junction does not follow the germline gene, possibly because of a read error. The chain is built from TRBV7-7 and TRBJ2-7; D might be TRBD1 (5 bases). Per germline, CDR1 SSHAT and CDR2 FNYEAQ (reference sequence). This CDR3 comprises 13 residues. The CDR3 DNA follows: TGTGCTAGCAGCTTATATAGGGGAAGCGAGCAGTACTTC. As protein: CASSLYRGSEQYF.

The rearrangement uses TRBV3-1 (or the pseudogene TRBV3-2) and TRBJ1-3; possibly TRBD1 for D (5 bases). V was shortened by 3 bases and J by 2 bases, with 14 bases between the two germline ends. The germline CDR1 and CDR2 sequences are LGHDT and YNNKEL (reference sequence). There are 16 residues in the CDR3. The CDR3 loop reads CASSHLAGGAGNTIYF. DNA of the CDR3: TGTGCCAGCAGCCATCTCGCGGGGGGGGCTGGAAACACCATATATTTT.

CDR3 sequence reads: CASSLRGRGTTNEKLFF. In DNA form, the CDR3 reads TGTGCCAGCAGTTTAAGGGGGCGCGGAACAACTAATGAAAAACTGTTTTTT. This chain uses TRBV28 with TRBJ1-4; 7 positions match TRBD1. This CDR3 is built from 17 residues. Germline V gene sequence: CDR1 MDHEN, CDR2 SYDVKM. V shed 2 bases, J shed 0 bases, and the junction held 6 bases outside the gene matches.

This clone appeared once. The chain uses TRBV5-6 and TRBJ1-4, with 9 positions matching TRBD1. CDR1 SGHDT and CDR2 YYEEEE come from the germline V gene. The V segment lost 0 bases and the J segment 5 bases; nucleotides outside the gene matches: 5. This CDR3 comprises 16 residues. This CDR3 is CASSLDPGQGNEKLFF. In DNA, the CDR3 is TGTGCCAGCAGCTTGGACCCGGGACAGGGAAATGAAAAACTGTTTTTT.

The genes are TRBV12-3 or TRBV12-4 and TRBJ2-7; D remains unclear. V lost 5 bases and J lost 7, with 15 bases in between. The CDR3 runs 13 residues. CDR3 protein: CASSPLSTQEQYF. In DNA form, the CDR3 reads TGTGCCAGCAGTCCCCTGTCGACTCAGGAGCAGTACTTC.

V usage is TRBV7-8 and J usage is TRBJ1-1, with 9 bases matching TRBD1. CDR1 SGHVS and CDR2 FQNEAQ come from the germline V gene. Losses at the gene ends were 5 bases for V and 4 bases for J; bases not matched to a gene: 8. The CDR3 loop spans 15 amino acids. This chain's CDR3 is CASSPEQGARTEAFF. The CDR3 nucleotides are TGTGCCAGCAGCCCCGAACAGGGGGCCCGCACTGAAGCTTTCTTT.

The chain is built from TRBV3-1 (or the pseudogene TRBV3-2) and TRBJ1-1, with a tentative D call TRBD1 (5 bases). Germline V lookup: CDR1 LGHDT, CDR2 YNNKEL (reference sequence). Trimming cost V 1 base and J 1 base, with 7 bases left between them. This CDR3 has 14 residues. The CDR3 spells CASSQGDRNTEAFF. The CDR3 nucleotides read TGTGCCAGCAGCCAAGGCGACAGGAACACTGAAGCTTTCTTT.

The gene calls are TRBV20-1 and TRBJ1-6; weak D call: TRBD1 (6 bases). The CDR3 consists of 15 residues. Per germline, CDR1 DFQATT and CDR2 SNEGSKA (reference sequence). Trimming pared 5 bases from V and 6 bases from J, leaving 17 bases between. CDR3 nucleotide sequence: TGCAGTGCTCGTGAAAGGGGGTGGGGTAATTCACCCCTCCACTTT. Translated, it gives CSARERGWGNSPLHF.

CDR3 in amino acids: CASSFRTSGRCNEQFF. In nucleotides, the CDR3 is TGTGCCAGCAGCTTTCGGACTAGCGGAAGATGCAATGAGCAGTTCTTC. The genes are TRBV5-4 and TRBJ2-1; 10 bases line up with TRBD2. The germline gives CDR1 SGHNT, CDR2 YYREEE (reference sequence). Germline trimming cut 2 bases from V and 6 bases from J; bases unmatched to any gene: 8. The CDR3 has 16 amino acids.

This chain connects TRBV9 to TRBJ2-4; 8 nucleotides agree with TRBD2. From germline, CDR1 is SGDLS and CDR2 YYNGEE. Losses at the gene ends were 4 bases for V and 6 bases for J; bases not matched to a gene: 6. The CDR3 consists of 14 residues. CDR3: CASSPAGAGNIQYF. CDR3 sequence (DNA): TGTGCCAGCAGCCCAGCGGGGGCGGGAAACATTCAGTACTTC.

This clone turned up a few times. V usage is TRBV5-1 and J usage is TRBJ1-1; D possibly corresponds to TRBD1 (6 bases). V dropped 5 bases and J dropped 7 bases, with 9 bases sitting between them. CDR1 is SGHRS and CDR2 is YFSETQ in the germline V gene. This CDR3 spans 11 amino acids. This CDR3 reads CASRATGEAFF. CDR3 bases: TGCGCCAGCAGGGCGACAGGTGAAGCTTTCTTT.

This chain links TRBV7-9 with TRBJ1-2; 11 positions agree with TRBD1. The germline V gene encodes CDR1 SEHNR and CDR2 FQNEAQ (reference sequence). Unmatched junction bases numbered 0, after V lost 1 base and J lost 5 bases. The CDR3 sequence is 14 residues long. The CDR3 sequence is CASSLGDRGYGYTF. DNA of the CDR3: TGTGCCAGCAGCTTAGGGGACAGGGGGTATGGCTACACCTTC.

The chain employs TRBV6-5 and TRBJ2-4, with TRBD1 matching 11 bases. V was clipped by 10 bases and J by 5 bases; unmatched bases: 10. Per the germline V gene, CDR1 is MNHEY and CDR2 is SVGAGI. The CDR3 consists of 15 residues. CDR3 in amino acids: CAIRPGTGGQNIQYF. CDR3 nucleotides: TGTGCCATCCGACCCGGGACAGGGGGACAAAACATTCAGTACTTC.

This chain joins TRBV21-1 and TRBJ1-3; the table calls TRBD1, which could not be checked here. TRBV21-1 is noted as a pseudogene. The length of the CDR3 is 17 residues. The CDR3 region has the DNA TGTGCCAGCAGCAAAGGGGACCTTACAGGGGTTGGAAACACCATATATTTT. This gives the protein CASSKGDLTGVGNTIYF.

The chain links TRBV12-5 to TRBJ2-1; TRBD2 is a possible D gene (5 bases). The CDR3 totals 14 residues. V was shortened by 1 base and J by 8 bases, with 12 bases between the two germline ends. The V gene's germline CDR1 is LGHNT and CDR2 FRNRAP. This chain's CDR3 is CASGLEVAFDEQFF. Written as DNA, the CDR3 is TGTGCTAGTGGTTTGGAGGTAGCGTTCGATGAGCAGTTCTTC.

The V and J genes are TRBV5-1 and TRBJ2-5, with a possible D match to TRBD2 (6 bases). This CDR3 is built from 15 residues. Between the trimmed V and J ends, which lost 0 bases and 3 bases, there was a span of 12 bases. In germline, CDR1 is SGHRS, CDR2 YFSETQ. CDR3 region: CASSLVGGREETQYF. The DNA for the CDR3 is TGCGCCAGCAGCTTGGTAGGAGGGCGGGAAGAGACCCAGTACTTC.

This clone was counted a few times. This rearrangement joins TRBV11-2 to TRBJ1-1; D perhaps matches TRBD1 (6 bases). This CDR3 has 14 residues. Germline V lookup: CDR1 SGHAT, CDR2 FQNNGV. The germline V and J ends were trimmed by 5 bases and 1 base, with 11 bases remaining between them. The CDR3 DNA is TGTGCCAGCAGCCCGAGGGGGGGGAACACTGAAGCTTTCTTT. Its protein product is CASSPRGGNTEAFF.

The chain joins TRBV28 to TRBJ1-4, with D possibly matching TRBD1 (5 bases). V lost 5 bases, J lost 0 bases, and 10 bases lay in between. Germline V gene lookup returns CDR1 MDHEN and CDR2 SYDVKM. The CDR3 covers 15 residues. CDR3 bases: TGTGCCAGCAGTCCATCAGGGTCAACTAATGAAAAACTGTTTTTT. Its protein product is CASSPSGSTNEKLFF.

This chain uses TRBV14 with TRBJ2-1; D might be TRBD2 (5 bases). The germline V gene encodes CDR1 SGHDN and CDR2 FVKESK. This CDR3 spans 15 amino acids. The V gene lost 8 bases and the J gene lost 4 bases, with 18 bases spanning the gap. This CDR3 is CASPVRAWRYNEQFF. CDR3 bases: TGTGCCAGCCCCGTCCGGGCCTGGAGGTACAATGAGCAGTTCTTC.

This chain connects TRBV6-5 to TRBJ1-3; D remains unclear. The CDR3 runs to 13 residues. Germline CDR1 and CDR2: MNHEY and SVGAGI. Trimming cost V 11 bases and J 2 bases, with 13 bases left between them. The CDR3 reads CASALRTGNTIYF. CDR3 coding DNA: TGTGCCTCAGCGTTGCGCACTGGAAACACCATATATTTT.

About this clone itself: Other DNA variants within this sample encode the same CDR3. The rearrangement links TRBV5-1 to TRBJ2-1, with D maybe TRBD2 (7 bases). Germline V lookup: CDR1 SGHRS, CDR2 YFSETQ. The CDR3 runs to 14 residues. The V gene lost 4 bases and the J gene lost 4 bases, with 12 bases spanning the gap. The CDR3 loop reads CASSGGAAYNEQFF. As DNA, the CDR3 is TGCGCCAGCAGCGGGGGGGCCGCGTACAATGAGCAGTTCTTC.